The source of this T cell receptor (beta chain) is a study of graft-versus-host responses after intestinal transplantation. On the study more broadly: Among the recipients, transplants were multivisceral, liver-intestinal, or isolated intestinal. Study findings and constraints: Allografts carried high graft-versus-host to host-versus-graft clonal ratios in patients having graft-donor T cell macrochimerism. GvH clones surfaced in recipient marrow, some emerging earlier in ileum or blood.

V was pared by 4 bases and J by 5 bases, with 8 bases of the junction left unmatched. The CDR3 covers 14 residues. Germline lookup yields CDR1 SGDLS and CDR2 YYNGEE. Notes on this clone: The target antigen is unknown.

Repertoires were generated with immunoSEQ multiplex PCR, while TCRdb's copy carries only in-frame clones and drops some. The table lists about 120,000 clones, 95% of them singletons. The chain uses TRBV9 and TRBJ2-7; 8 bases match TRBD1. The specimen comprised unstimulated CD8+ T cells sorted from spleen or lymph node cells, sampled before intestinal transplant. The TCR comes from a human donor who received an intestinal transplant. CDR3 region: CASSPSGQVHEQYF. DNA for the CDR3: TGTGCCAGCAGCCCCTCGGGACAGGTACACGAGCAGTACTTC.